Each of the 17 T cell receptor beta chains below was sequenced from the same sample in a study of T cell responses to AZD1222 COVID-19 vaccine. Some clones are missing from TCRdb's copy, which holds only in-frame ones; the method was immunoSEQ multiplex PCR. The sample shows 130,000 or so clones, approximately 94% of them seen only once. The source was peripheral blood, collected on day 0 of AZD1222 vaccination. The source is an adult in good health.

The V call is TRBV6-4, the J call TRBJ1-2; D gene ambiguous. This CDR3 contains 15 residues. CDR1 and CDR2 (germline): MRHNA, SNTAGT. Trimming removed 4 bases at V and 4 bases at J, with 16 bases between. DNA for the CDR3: TGTGCCAGCAGTGGGCCGGAGGAGATAACCTATGGCTACACCTTC. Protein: CASSGPEEITYGYTF.

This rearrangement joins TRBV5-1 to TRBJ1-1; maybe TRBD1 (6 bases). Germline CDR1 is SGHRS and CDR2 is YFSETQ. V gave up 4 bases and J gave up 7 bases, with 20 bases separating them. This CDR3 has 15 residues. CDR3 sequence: CASSRISGARDEAFF. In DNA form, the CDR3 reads TGCGCCAGCAGCAGGATCTCAGGGGCGCGTGATGAAGCTTTCTTT.

The CDR3 spells CASSWDRGGCTF. CDR3 DNA sequence: TGTGCCAGCAGTTGGGACAGGGGAGGGTGCACCTTC. The chain employs TRBV12-3 or TRBV12-4 and TRBJ1-2, with 10 bases fitting TRBD1. The J segment lost 13 bases and the V segment lost 4 bases, leaving 6 bases of the junction unmatched. CDR3 length equals 12 residues.

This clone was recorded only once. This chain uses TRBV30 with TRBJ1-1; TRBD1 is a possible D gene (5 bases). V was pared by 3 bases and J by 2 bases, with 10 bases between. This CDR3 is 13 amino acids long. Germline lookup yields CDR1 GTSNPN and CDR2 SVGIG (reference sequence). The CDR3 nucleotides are TGTGCCTGGAGGCGGGACCGCAACACTGAAGCTTTCTTT. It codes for CAWRRDRNTEAFF.

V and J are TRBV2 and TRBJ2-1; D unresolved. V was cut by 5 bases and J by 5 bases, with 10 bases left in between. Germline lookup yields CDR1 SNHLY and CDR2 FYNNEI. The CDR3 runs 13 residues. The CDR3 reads CASSRTVDNEQFF. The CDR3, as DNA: TGTGCCAGCAGTCGGACGGTAGACAATGAGCAGTTCTTC.

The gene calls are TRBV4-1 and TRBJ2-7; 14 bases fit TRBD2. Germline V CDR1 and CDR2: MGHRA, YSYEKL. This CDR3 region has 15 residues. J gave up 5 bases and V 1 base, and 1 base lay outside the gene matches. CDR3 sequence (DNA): TGCGCCAGCAGCCAAGTGGGACTAGCGGGAGACGAGCAGTACTTC. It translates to CASSQVGLAGDEQYF.

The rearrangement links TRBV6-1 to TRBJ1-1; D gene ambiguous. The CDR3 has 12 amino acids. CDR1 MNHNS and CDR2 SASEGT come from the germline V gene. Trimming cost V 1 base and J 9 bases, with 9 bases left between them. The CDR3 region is CASSEVGSKAFF. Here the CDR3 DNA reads TGTGCCAGCAGTGAAGTGGGATCTAAAGCTTTCTTT.

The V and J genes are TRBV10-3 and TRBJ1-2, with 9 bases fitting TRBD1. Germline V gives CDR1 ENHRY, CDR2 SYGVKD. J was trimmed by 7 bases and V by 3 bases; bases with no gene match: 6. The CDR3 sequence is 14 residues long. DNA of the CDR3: TGTGCCATCAGTGAAAACAGGGGGCTTAGTGGCTACACCTTC. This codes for CAISENRGLSGYTF.

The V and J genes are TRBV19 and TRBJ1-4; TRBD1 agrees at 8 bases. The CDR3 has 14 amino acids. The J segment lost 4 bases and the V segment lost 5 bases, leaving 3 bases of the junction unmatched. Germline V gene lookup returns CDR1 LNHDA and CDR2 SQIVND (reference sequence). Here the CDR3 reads CASSVTGDNEKLFF. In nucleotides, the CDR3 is TGTGCCAGTAGTGTGACAGGGGATAATGAAAAACTGTTTTTT. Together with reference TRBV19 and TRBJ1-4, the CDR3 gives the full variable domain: DGGITQSPKYLFRKEGQNVTLSCEQNLNHDAMYWYRQDPGQGLRLIYYSQIVNDFQKGDIAEGYSVSREKKESFPLTVTSAQKNPTAFYLCASSVTGDNEKLFFGSGTQLSVL.

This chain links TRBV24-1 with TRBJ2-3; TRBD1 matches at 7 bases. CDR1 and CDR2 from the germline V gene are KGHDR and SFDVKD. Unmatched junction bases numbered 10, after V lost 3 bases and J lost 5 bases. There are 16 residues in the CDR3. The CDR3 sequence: CATSDPSGGRKDTQYF. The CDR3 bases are TGTGCCACCAGTGATCCATCAGGGGGACGGAAAGATACGCAGTATTTT.

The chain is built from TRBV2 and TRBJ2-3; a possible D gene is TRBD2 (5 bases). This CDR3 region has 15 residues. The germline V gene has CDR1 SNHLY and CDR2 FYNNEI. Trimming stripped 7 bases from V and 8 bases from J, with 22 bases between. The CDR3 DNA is TGTGCCAGCATCGATTCCAGGACGGGAAGCATTACGCAGTATTTT. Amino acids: CASIDSRTGSITQYF.

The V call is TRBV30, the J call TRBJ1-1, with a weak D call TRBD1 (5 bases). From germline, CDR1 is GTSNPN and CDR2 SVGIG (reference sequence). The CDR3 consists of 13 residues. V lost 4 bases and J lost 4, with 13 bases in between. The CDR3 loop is CAWNALGGTEAFF. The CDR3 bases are TGTGCCTGGAATGCGTTGGGGGGCACTGAAGCTTTCTTT.

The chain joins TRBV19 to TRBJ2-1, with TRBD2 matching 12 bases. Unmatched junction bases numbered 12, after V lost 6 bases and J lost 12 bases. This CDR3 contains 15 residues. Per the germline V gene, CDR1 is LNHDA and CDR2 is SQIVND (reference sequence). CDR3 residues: CASSQGASGRAGQFF. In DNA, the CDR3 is TGTGCCAGTAGCCAGGGGGCTAGCGGGAGGGCCGGGCAGTTCTTC.

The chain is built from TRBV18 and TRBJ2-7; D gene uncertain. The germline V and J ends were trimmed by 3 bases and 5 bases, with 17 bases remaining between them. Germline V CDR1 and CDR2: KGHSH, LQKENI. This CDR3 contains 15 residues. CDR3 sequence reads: CASSPNRFGRNEQYF. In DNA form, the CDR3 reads TGTGCCAGCTCACCTAACAGATTTGGGCGGAACGAGCAGTACTTC.

As DNA, the CDR3 is TGCAGCGTTGTGGACAGTACCTCCTACGAGCAGTACTTC. Amino acid sequence: CSVVDSTSYEQYF. The V and J genes are TRBV29-1 and TRBJ2-7; tentative D call: TRBD1 (6 bases). Trimming left V 4 bases short and J 0 bases short, with 10 bases between. The CDR3 sequence is 13 residues long. Germline lookup yields CDR1 SQVTM and CDR2 ANQGSEA.

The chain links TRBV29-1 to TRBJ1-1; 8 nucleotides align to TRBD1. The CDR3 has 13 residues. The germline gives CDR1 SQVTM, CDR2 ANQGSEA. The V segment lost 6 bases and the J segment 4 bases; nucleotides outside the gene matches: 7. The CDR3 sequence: CSVSTGDFTEAFF. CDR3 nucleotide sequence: TGCAGCGTCTCGACAGGGGACTTCACTGAAGCTTTCTTT.

CDR3 in amino acids: CASSREGGRGVETQYF. CDR3 nucleotide sequence: TGTGCCAGCAGCCGAGAGGGGGGGCGTGGGGTTGAGACCCAGTACTTC. The genes are TRBV2 and TRBJ2-5; TRBD2 might be the D (7 bases). Trimming stripped 6 bases from V and 5 bases from J, with 22 bases between. This CDR3 contains 16 residues. The germline CDR1 and CDR2 sequences are SNHLY and FYNNEI.